These 14 T cell receptor beta chains were all obtained from the same sample, sequenced in a study of cytomegalovirus exposure and HLA in healthy donors. The PCR was carried out with 60 Vbeta primers and 13 Jbeta primers. Assay: immunoSEQ multiplex PCR; the TCRdb copy retains only in-frame clones and omits some. The sample shows about 120,000 clones, over 60% of them seen only once. The material sequenced was PBMCs. The receptor source for this set is a human donor in good health.

The chain is built from TRBV6-8 and TRBJ1-6, with D uncertain. The germline V gene encodes CDR1 MNHGY and CDR2 SAAAGT. V lost 9 bases to trimming and J lost 9 bases, with 15 bases between them. This CDR3 contains 13 residues. The CDR3 DNA reads as TGTGCCAGGAACCCAGCTCCTAGTTCACCCCTCCACTTT. It specifies CARNPAPSSPLHF.

The chain is built from TRBV4-2 and TRBJ2-4; 8 nucleotides match TRBD2. V lost 4 bases, J lost 8 bases, and 4 bases stayed unmatched. The CDR3 runs to 13 residues. Germline V CDR1 and CDR2: LGHNA, YNFKEQ. CDR3 sequence reads: CASSPNGGDIQYF. CDR3 nucleotide sequence: TGTGCCAGCAGCCCCAACGGGGGGGACATTCAGTACTTC.

The J gene is TRBJ2-5, the V gene TRBV4-1; 11 bases align to TRBD2. CDR1 MGHRA and CDR2 YSYEKL come from the germline V gene. The CDR3 has 18 amino acids. Unmatched junction bases numbered 14, after V lost 3 bases and J lost 5 bases. The CDR3 here is CASSQARLLAGVGETQYF. DNA for the CDR3: TGCGCCAGCAGCCAGGCCCGATTACTAGCGGGGGTCGGTGAGACCCAGTACTTC.

This sequence joins TRBV5-1 and TRBJ2-5; D gene uncertain. Germline CDR1 SGHRS, CDR2 YFSETQ. CDR3 length: 14 amino acids. Between the trimmed V and J ends, which lost 2 bases and 1 base, there was a span of 9 bases. The CDR3 coding sequence is TGCGCCAGCAGCTTTGGTCAGTCCCAAGAGACCCAGTACTTC. Protein product: CASSFGQSQETQYF.

This clone was seen a few times. The J gene is TRBJ1-1, the V gene TRBV5-6; D gene uncertain. Germline-derived CDR1 and CDR2 are SGHDT and YYEEEE. Between the trimmed V and J ends, which lost 4 bases and 4 bases, there was a span of 23 bases. This CDR3 has 17 amino acids. This chain's CDR3 is CASSLDRGLTVLTEAFF. The CDR3 nucleotides read TGTGCCAGCAGCCTGGATCGGGGTCTAACCGTACTCACTGAAGCTTTCTTT.

A few counts support this clone. The rearrangement uses TRBV5-1 and TRBJ2-3; TRBD2 matches at 8 bases. Germline V gives CDR1 SGHRS, CDR2 YFSETQ. V lost 2 bases, J lost 3 bases, and 5 bases stayed unmatched. The CDR3 extends over 15 amino acids. CDR3 region: CASSFGSGVTDTQYF. CDR3 DNA: TGCGCCAGCAGCTTCGGTAGCGGGGTGACAGATACGCAGTATTTT.

The V and J genes are TRBV29-1 and TRBJ2-3; 8 nucleotides match TRBD2. V lost 1 base and J lost 6; bases outside the gene matches: 9. Germline CDR1 SQVTM, CDR2 ANQGSEA. The CDR3 is 15 amino acids. CDR3 DNA: TGCAGCGTTGAAGCTCCCGGGGGGGCCGGGGATACGCAGTATTTT. It codes for CSVEAPGGAGDTQYF.

The chain combines TRBV18 with TRBJ1-2; 10 bases fit TRBD1. Germline CDR1 reads KGHSH; CDR2 reads LQKENI. J lost 2 bases, V lost 5 bases, and 2 bases had no gene match. The CDR3 runs to 14 residues. CDR3 protein: CASSSGQGNYGYTF. In DNA form, the CDR3 reads TGTGCCAGCTCATCGGGACAGGGGAACTATGGCTACACCTTC. The variable domain in full, completed from reference TRBV18 and TRBJ1-2, reads NAGVMQNPRHLVRRRGQEARLRCSPMKGHSHVYWYRQLPEEGLKFMVYLQKENIIDESGMPKERFSAEFPKEGPSILRIQQVVRGDSAAYFCASSSGQGNYGYTFGSGTRLTVV.

J is TRBJ2-7 and V is TRBV11-2; TRBD2 is a possible D gene (7 bases). Germline-derived CDR1 and CDR2 are SGHAT and FQNNGV. V lost 4 bases, J lost 6 bases, and 13 bases lay in between. This CDR3 contains 13 residues. CDR3 coding DNA: TGTGCCAGCAGCTCCGGAGGGGGGGGCGAGCAGTACTTC. Translated, it gives CASSSGGGGEQYF.

The gene calls are TRBV7-9 and TRBJ2-5; D perhaps matches TRBD2 (6 bases). V lost 1 base to trimming and J lost 5 bases, with 14 bases between them. CDR1 SEHNR and CDR2 FQNEAQ come from the germline V gene (reference sequence). This CDR3 is built from 15 residues. This chain's CDR3 is CASSLVGEVGETQYF. CDR3 in DNA: TGTGCCAGCAGCTTAGTCGGGGAGGTCGGGGAGACCCAGTACTTC.

The chain has TRBV21-1 and TRBJ1-5; the DNA was not compared with TRBD1, the D call given in the table. TRBV21-1 is a documented pseudogene. The CDR3 has 17 residues. The CDR3 protein is CASSNRQGGVSNQPQHF. The CDR3 DNA reads TGTGCCAGCAGCAATCGACAGGGGGGGGTAAGCAATCAGCCCCAGCATTTT.

The rearrangement joins TRBV10-1 to TRBJ1-2, with TRBD1 identical over 10 bases. The germline gives CDR1 WNHNN, CDR2 SYGVQD (reference sequence). The V gene end was trimmed by 5 bases and the J gene end by 6 bases; junction bases not matched to a gene: 3. The CDR3 runs to 13 residues. DNA of the CDR3: TGCGCCAGCAGTAACGGGACAGGGGATGGCTACACCTTC. It codes for CASSNGTGDGYTF.

The chain joins TRBV6-6 to TRBJ2-1, with 14 bases lining up with TRBD2. Trimming cost V 6 bases and J 6 bases; bases outside gene matches: 1. The CDR3 contains 14 residues. CDR1 MNHNY and CDR2 SVGAGI come from the germline V gene (reference sequence). The CDR3 nucleotides read TGTGCCAGCAGGACTAGCGGGGGGGCCAATGAGCAGTTCTTC. Its translation is CASRTSGGANEQFF.

This chain links TRBV6-5 with TRBJ1-2; 7 bases align to TRBD1. The length of the CDR3 is 12 residues. Unmatched junction bases numbered 6, after V lost 7 bases and J lost 7 bases. Germline V gene data show CDR1 as MNHEY and CDR2 as SVGAGI. CDR3 bases: TGTGCCAGCAAACAGGGGTTACGTGGCTACACCTTC. This gives the protein CASKQGLRGYTF.